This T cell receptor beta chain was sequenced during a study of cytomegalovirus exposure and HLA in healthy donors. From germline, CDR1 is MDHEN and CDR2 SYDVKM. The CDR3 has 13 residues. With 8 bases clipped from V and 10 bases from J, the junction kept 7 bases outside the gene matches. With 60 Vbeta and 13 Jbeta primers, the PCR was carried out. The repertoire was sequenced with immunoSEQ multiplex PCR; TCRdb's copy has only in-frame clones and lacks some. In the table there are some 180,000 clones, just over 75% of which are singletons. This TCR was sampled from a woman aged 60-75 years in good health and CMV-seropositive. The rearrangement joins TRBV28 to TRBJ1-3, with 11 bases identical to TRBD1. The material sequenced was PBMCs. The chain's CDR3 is CASRGQGAWTIYF. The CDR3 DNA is TGTGCCAGCCGCGGACAGGGGGCTTGGACCATATATTTT.